Following are 9 T cell receptor beta chains from one sample sequenced in a study of blood T cell repertoires in COVID-19. Clones were read by immunoSEQ multiplex PCR, and TCRdb kept only the in-frame ones, dropping some. Of under 250,000 clones in the sample, roughly 82% were seen once. The sequenced sample was peripheral blood. The source of these receptors is a human donor in a cohort sampled during active COVID-19.

This chain connects TRBV6-6 to TRBJ2-7, with 7 bases aligning to TRBD2. The CDR3 spans 15 residues. The trim removed 0 bases at V and 4 bases at J, leaving 6 bases unmatched. Germline values: CDR1 MNHNY, CDR2 SVGAGI (reference sequence). The CDR3 loop reads CASSYSGAGYYEQYF. The CDR3 DNA follows: TGTGCCAGCAGTTACTCGGGAGCGGGATATTACGAGCAGTACTTC.

The chain recombines TRBV27 with TRBJ2-1; a weak D match, TRBD2 (6 bases). Between the trimmed V and J ends, which lost 6 bases and 5 bases, there was a span of 17 bases. This CDR3 has 15 amino acids. CDR1 MNHEY and CDR2 SMNVEV come from the germline V gene (reference sequence). CDR3 sequence: CASSFGRDSNNEQFF. The CDR3 bases are TGTGCCAGCAGCTTCGGGCGGGACTCAAACAATGAGCAGTTCTTC.

V and J are TRBV4-1 and TRBJ2-3, with a possible D match to TRBD2 (6 bases). V shed 4 bases and J shed 1 base, with 9 bases lying between them. CDR3 length: 14 amino acids. The V gene's germline CDR1 is MGHRA and CDR2 YSYEKL. The CDR3 DNA is TGCGCCAGCAGCCTTCCGGGGGGCACAGATACGCAGTATTTT. Amino acids: CASSLPGGTDTQYF.

This chain uses TRBV4-2 with TRBJ2-1; weak D call: TRBD2 (5 bases). The CDR3 is made up of 15 amino acids. The germline V and J ends were trimmed by 1 base and 6 bases, with 13 bases remaining between them. Germline CDR1 is LGHNA and CDR2 is YNFKEQ. CDR3 DNA sequence: TGTGCCAGCAGCCAAGTGGCTAGCTGGGGCAATGAGCAGTTCTTC. The encoded protein is CASSQVASWGNEQFF.

The rearrangement links TRBV5-4 to TRBJ2-7, with 8 bases lining up with TRBD2. V was clipped by 4 bases and J by 3 bases; unmatched bases: 9. The germline gives CDR1 SGHNT, CDR2 YYREEE (reference sequence). The CDR3 has 15 amino acids. The CDR3 is CASSDKRESNYEQYF. The DNA of the CDR3 is TGTGCCAGCAGCGATAAGCGGGAGTCCAACTACGAGCAGTACTTC.

In nucleotides, the CDR3 is TGTGCCAGCAGCCGACGACAGGGGTTCTACGAGCAGTACTTC. Translated: CASSRRQGFYEQYF. V usage is TRBV14 and J usage is TRBJ2-7, with 8 bases matching TRBD1. The V gene's germline CDR1 is SGHDN and CDR2 FVKESK. V was pared by 4 bases and J by 3 bases, with 5 bases of the junction left unmatched. This CDR3 region has 14 residues.

Here the CDR3 DNA reads TGTGCCAGCTCGGCGGGACAGGGGGTTAGCGAGCAGTACTTC. Protein sequence: CASSAGQGVSEQYF. V gene TRBV18 combines with J gene TRBJ2-7, with 11 bases lining up with TRBD1. Germline V lookup: CDR1 KGHSH, CDR2 LQKENI. There are 14 residues in the CDR3. Trimming at V came to 6 bases and at J to 6 bases, leaving 7 bases not matched to a gene.

The chain is built from TRBV19 and TRBJ2-2, with TRBD1 identical over 7 bases. Germline V CDR1 and CDR2: LNHDA, SQIVND (reference sequence). The CDR3 spans 13 residues. With 4 bases clipped from V and 6 bases from J, the junction kept 2 bases outside the gene matches. CDR3 nucleotide sequence: TGTGCCAGTAGTAAAGACAGGGCCGGGGAGCTGTTTTTT. Translation: CASSKDRAGELFF.

The gene calls are TRBV5-6 and TRBJ2-7, with no clear D. Trimming took 2 bases from V and 5 from J, leaving 14 bases between them. Germline V gives CDR1 SGHDT, CDR2 YYEEEE. CDR3 length: 14 amino acids. The chain's CDR3 is CASSLQRGFDEQYF. The CDR3, as DNA: TGTGCCAGCAGCTTACAACGCGGTTTCGACGAGCAGTACTTC. Together with reference TRBV5-6 and TRBJ2-7, the CDR3 gives the full variable domain: DAGVTQSPTHLIKTRGQQVTLRCSPKSGHDTVSWYQQALGQGPQFIFQYYEEEERQRGNFPDRFSGHQFPNYSSELNVNALLLGDSALYLCASSLQRGFDEQYFGPGTRLTVT.